This TCR beta chain derives from a study of blood T cell repertoires in COVID-19. TCRdb's table, derived via immunoSEQ multiplex PCR, lists solely in-frame clones and lacks some. The sample comprises some 350,000 clones, approximately 86% of which are singletons, and 3% rests with the top ten. This clone was detected only a few times. The sample was peripheral blood. The receptor comes from a human donor in a cohort sampled during active COVID-19.

CDR3 protein: CASSLDSNSPLHF. The CDR3 DNA reads TGTGCCAGCAGCTTAGACAGTAATTCACCCCTCCACTTT. The chain recombines TRBV7-8 with TRBJ1-6; no clear D. The CDR3 is made up of 13 amino acids. V lost 1 base and J lost 6, with 4 bases in between. The V gene's germline CDR1 is SGHVS and CDR2 FQNEAQ. The variable domain in full, with the rest retrieved from reference TRBV7-8 and TRBJ1-6, is GAGVSQSPRYKVAKRGQDVALRCDPISGHVSLFWYQQALGQGPEFLTYFQNEAQLDKSGLPSDRFFAERPEGSVSTLKIQRTQQEDSAVYLCASSLDSNSPLHFGNGTRLTVT.